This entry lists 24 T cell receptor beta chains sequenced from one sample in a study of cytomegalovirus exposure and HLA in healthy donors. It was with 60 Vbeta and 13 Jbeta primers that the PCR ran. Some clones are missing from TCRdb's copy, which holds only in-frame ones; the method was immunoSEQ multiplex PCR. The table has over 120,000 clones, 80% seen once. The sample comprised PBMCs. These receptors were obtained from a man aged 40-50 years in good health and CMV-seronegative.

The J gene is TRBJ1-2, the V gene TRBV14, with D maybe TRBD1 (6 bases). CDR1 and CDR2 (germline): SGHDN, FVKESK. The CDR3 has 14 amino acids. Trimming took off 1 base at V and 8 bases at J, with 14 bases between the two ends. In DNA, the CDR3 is TGTGCCAGCAGCCAAGCTAATCAGGGGCGAGGCTACACCTTC. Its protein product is CASSQANQGRGYTF.

DNA of the CDR3: TGTGCCTGCACTGACGGACAGGGTGTTTCACCCCTCCACTTT. Its protein is CACTDGQGVSPLHF. The chain recombines TRBV30 with TRBJ1-6; 8 bases map to TRBD1. From germline, CDR1 is GTSNPN and CDR2 SVGIG (reference sequence). The CDR3 sequence is 14 residues long. V shed 6 bases and J 9 bases; nucleotides not matched to a gene: 10.

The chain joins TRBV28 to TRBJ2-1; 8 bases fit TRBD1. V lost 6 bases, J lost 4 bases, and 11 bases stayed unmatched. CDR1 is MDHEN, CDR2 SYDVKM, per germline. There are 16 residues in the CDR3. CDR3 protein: CASSRRRTGKYNEQFF. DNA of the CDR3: TGTGCCAGCAGCCGACGGCGGACAGGGAAGTACAATGAGCAGTTCTTC.

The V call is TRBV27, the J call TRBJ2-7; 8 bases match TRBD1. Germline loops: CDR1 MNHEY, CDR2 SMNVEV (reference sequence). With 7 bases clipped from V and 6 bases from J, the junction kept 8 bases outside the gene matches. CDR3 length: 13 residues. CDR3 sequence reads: CASTRTGNGEQYF. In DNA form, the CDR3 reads TGTGCCAGCACCAGGACAGGGAATGGCGAGCAGTACTTC.

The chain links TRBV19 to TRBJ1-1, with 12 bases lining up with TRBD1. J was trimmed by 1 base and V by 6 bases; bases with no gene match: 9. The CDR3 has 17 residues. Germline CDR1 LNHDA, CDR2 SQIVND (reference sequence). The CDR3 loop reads CASSIPGQGASNTEAFF. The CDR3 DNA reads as TGTGCCAGTAGCATCCCGGGACAGGGGGCTTCGAACACTGAAGCTTTCTTT.

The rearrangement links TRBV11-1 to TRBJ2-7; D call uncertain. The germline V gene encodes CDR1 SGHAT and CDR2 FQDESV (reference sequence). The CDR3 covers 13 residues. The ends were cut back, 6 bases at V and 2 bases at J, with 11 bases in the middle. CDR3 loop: CASRPGTAYEQYF. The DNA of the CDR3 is TGTGCCAGCAGGCCAGGTACAGCCTACGAGCAGTACTTC.

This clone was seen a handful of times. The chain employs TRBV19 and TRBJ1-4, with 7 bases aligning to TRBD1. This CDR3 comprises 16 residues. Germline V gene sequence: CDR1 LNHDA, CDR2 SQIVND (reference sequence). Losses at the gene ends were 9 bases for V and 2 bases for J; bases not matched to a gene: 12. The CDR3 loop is CASRDSSLGTNEKLFF. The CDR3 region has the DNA TGTGCCAGCAGGGACAGTTCACTCGGGACTAATGAAAAACTGTTTTTT.

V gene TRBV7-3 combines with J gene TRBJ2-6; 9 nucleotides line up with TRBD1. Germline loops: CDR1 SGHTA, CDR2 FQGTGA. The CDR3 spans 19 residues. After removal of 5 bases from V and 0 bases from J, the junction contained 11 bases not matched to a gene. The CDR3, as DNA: TGTGCCAGCAGCCCCAAGGACAGGGGCCCCCTCTCTGGGGCCAACGTCCTGACTTTC. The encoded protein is CASSPKDRGPLSGANVLTF.

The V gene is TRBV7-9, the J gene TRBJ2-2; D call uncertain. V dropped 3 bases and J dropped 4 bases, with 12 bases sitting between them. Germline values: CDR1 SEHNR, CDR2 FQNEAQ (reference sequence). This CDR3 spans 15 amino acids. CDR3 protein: CASSLLPPGTGELFF. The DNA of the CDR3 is TGTGCCAGCAGCTTGTTGCCTCCGGGCACCGGGGAGCTGTTTTTT.

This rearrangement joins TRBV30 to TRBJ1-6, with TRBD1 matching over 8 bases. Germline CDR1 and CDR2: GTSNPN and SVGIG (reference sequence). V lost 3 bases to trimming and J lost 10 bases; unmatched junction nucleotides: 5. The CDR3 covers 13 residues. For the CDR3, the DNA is TGTGCCTGGAGCCAGGGGGCCGGGTCACCCCTCCACTTT. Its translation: CAWSQGAGSPLHF.

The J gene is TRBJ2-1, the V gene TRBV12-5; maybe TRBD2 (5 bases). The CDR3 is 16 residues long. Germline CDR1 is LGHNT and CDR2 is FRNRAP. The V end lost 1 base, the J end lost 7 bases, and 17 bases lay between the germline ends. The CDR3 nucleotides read TGTGCTAGTGGTTTGGATCCCGGTCGGACTCTTAATGAGCAGTTCTTC. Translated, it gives CASGLDPGRTLNEQFF. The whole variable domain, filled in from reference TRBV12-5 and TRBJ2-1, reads DARVTQTPRHKVTEMGQEVTMRCQPILGHNTVFWYRQTMMQGLELLAYFRNRAPLDDSGMPKDRFSAEMPDATLATLKIQPSEPRDSAVYFCASGLDPGRTLNEQFFGPGTRLTVL.

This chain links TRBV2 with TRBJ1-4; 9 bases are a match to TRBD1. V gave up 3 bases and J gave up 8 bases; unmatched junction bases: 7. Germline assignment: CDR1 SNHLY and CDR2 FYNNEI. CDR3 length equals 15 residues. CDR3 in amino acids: CASSETRTGVEKLFF. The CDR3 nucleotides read TGTGCCAGCAGTGAGACAAGGACAGGGGTCGAAAAACTGTTTTTT.

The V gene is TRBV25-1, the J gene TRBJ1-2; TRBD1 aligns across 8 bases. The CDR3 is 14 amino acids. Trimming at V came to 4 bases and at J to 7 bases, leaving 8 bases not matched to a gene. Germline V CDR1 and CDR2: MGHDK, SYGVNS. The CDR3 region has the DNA TGTGCCAGCAGTGGGCAGGGGGCGGTTGTTGGCTACACCTTC. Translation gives CASSGQGAVVGYTF.

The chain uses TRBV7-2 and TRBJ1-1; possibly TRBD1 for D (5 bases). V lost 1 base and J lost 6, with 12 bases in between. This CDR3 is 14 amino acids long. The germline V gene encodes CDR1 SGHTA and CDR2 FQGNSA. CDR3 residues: CASSLVGRDAEAFF. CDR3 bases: TGTGCCAGCAGCTTAGTGGGCAGGGATGCTGAAGCTTTCTTT. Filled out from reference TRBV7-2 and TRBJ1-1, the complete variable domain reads GAGVSQSPSNKVTEKGKDVELRCDPISGHTALYWYRQSLGQGLEFLIYFQGNSAPDKSGLPSDRFSAERTGGSVSTLTIQRTQQEDSAVYLCASSLVGRDAEAFFGQGTRLTVV.

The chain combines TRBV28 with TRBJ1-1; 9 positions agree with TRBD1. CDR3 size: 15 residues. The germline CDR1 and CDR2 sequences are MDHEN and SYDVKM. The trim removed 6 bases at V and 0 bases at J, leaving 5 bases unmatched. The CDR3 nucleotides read TGTGCCAGCAGCCCTACAGGGGGCATGAACACTGAAGCTTTCTTT. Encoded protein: CASSPTGGMNTEAFF.

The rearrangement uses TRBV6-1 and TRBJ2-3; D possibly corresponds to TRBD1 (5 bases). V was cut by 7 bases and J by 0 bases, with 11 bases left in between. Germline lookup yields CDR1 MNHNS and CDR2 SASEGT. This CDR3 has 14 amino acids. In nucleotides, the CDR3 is TGTGCCAGCATTGGGGCTCCTAGCACAGATACGCAGTATTTT. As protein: CASIGAPSTDTQYF.

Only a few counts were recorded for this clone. As DNA, the CDR3 is TGTGCCAGCAGTTCACTAAGGGCGGGCCCGGGCGAGCAGTACTTC. It encodes CASSSLRAGPGEQYF. The V and J genes are TRBV7-9 and TRBJ2-5; weak D call: TRBD2 (5 bases). The J call may be in error: the DNA end matches TRBJ2-7 better. The CDR3 extends over 15 amino acids. The germline V gene encodes CDR1 SEHNR and CDR2 FQNEAQ (reference sequence).

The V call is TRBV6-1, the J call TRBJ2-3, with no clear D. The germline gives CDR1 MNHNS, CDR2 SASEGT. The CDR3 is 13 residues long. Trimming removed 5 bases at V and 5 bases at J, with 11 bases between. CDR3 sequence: CASSSNSLDTQYF. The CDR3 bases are TGTGCCAGCAGTTCGAACTCCTTAGATACGCAGTATTTT.

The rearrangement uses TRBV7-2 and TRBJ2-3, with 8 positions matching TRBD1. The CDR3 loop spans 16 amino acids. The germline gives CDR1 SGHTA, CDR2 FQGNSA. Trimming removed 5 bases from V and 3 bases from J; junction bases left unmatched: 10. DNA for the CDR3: TGTGCCAGCAGCCAACAGGGGGGCGGTGGGACAGATACGCAGTATTTT. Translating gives CASSQQGGGGTDTQYF. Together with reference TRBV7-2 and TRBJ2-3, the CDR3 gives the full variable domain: GAGVSQSPSNKVTEKGKDVELRCDPISGHTALYWYRQSLGQGLEFLIYFQGNSAPDKSGLPSDRFSAERTGGSVSTLTIQRTQQEDSAVYLCASSQQGGGGTDTQYFGPGTRLTVL.

CDR3 residues: CASSYSGTGSGELFF. DNA of the CDR3: TGTGCCAGCAGTTACTCCGGGACAGGGTCCGGGGAGCTGTTTTTT. The gene calls are TRBV6-5 and TRBJ2-2; 9 bases line up with TRBD1. The CDR3 sequence is 15 residues long. V trimming: 0 bases; J trimming: 6 bases; junction bases outside the gene matches: 2. Per germline, CDR1 MNHEY and CDR2 SVGAGI.

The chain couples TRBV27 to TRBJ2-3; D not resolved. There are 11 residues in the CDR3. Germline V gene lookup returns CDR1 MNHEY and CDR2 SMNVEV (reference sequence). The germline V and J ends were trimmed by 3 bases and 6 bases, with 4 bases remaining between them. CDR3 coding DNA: TGTGCCAGCAGTTTTCGGGATACGCAGTATTTT. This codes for CASSFRDTQYF.

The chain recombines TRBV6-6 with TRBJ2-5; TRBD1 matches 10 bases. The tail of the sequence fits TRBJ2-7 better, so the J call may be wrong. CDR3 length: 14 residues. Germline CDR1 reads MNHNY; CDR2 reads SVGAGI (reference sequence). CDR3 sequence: CASRPWTGGYEQYF. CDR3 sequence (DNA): TGTGCCAGCAGGCCGTGGACAGGGGGTTACGAGCAGTACTTC.

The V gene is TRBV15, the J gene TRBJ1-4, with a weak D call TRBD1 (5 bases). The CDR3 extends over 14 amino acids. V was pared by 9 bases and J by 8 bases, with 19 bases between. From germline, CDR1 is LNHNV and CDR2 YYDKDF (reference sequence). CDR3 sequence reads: CATTHRDSGEKLFF. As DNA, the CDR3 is TGTGCCACGACTCACCGGGACTCTGGGGAAAAACTGTTTTTT. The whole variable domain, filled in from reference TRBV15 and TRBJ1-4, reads DAMVIQNPRYQVTQFGKPVTLSCSQTLNHNVMYWYQQKSSQAPKLLFHYYDKDFNNEADTPDNFQSRRPNTSFCFLDIRSPGLGDTAMYLCATTHRDSGEKLFFGSGTQLSVL.

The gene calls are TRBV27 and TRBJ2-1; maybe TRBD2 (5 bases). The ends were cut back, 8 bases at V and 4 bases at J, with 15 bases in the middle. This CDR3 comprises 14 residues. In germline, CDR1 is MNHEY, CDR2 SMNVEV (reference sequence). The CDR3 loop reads CASSPGWEYNEQFF. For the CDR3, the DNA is TGTGCCAGCTCCCCGGGGTGGGAATACAATGAGCAGTTCTTC.